Presented here are 26 T cell receptor beta chains from one specimen sequenced in a study of neurological immune-mediated disorders. TCRdb ran MiXCR on the 5' RACE reads and lists one entry per CDR3 protein. This sample yields under 50,000 distinct CDR3 sequences, of which 13% are seen a single time; 4.5% belongs to the top ten. Indicated time point: longitudinal time-point 2. The sequenced material came from PBMCs. Receptors were obtained from a male donor with HTLV-1-associated myelopathy (HAM/TSP).

This clonotype ranks as medium-sized. The chain has TRBV5-1 and TRBJ1-6; 9 bases are shared with TRBD1. This CDR3 is built from 16 residues. The V and J ends lost 0 bases and 5 bases, in that order; junction bases with no gene match: 3. Germline loops: CDR1 SGHRS, CDR2 YFSETQ. The CDR3 spells CASSLDGQGNNSPLHF. The CDR3 DNA is TGCGCCAGCAGCTTGGACGGACAGGGGAATAATTCACCCCTCCACTTT.

This clonotype was counted ten times or more. The chain joins TRBV6-5 to TRBJ1-1; maybe TRBD1 (6 bases). CDR3 length: 15 amino acids. V was shortened by 2 bases and J by 4 bases, with 14 bases between the two germline ends. Germline lookup yields CDR1 MNHEY and CDR2 SVGAGI. CDR3 protein: CASSYRQAGGTEAFF. As DNA, the CDR3 is TGTGCCAGCAGTTACCGACAGGCGGGTGGCACTGAAGCTTTCTTT.

The table lists this clonotype with many counts. V gene TRBV20-1 combines with J gene TRBJ1-2, with 9 bases aligning to TRBD1. The CDR3 extends over 14 amino acids. The germline V gene encodes CDR1 DFQATT and CDR2 SNEGSKA (reference sequence). With V trimmed by 2 bases and J by 8 bases, 9 bases remained unmatched. CDR3 region: CSARSGQGKQGYTF. The CDR3 bases are TGCAGTGCTAGATCGGGACAGGGAAAGCAGGGCTACACCTTC.

This clonotype was observed at least ten times. The V gene is TRBV5-1, the J gene TRBJ1-1; 10 bases are a match to TRBD1. Trimming took 0 bases from V and 2 from J; bases not matched to a gene: 4. The CDR3 loop spans 16 amino acids. Germline values: CDR1 SGHRS, CDR2 YFSETQ. The CDR3: CASSLGGQGGNTEAFF. CDR3 in DNA: TGCGCCAGCAGCTTGGGCGGACAGGGGGGAAACACTGAAGCTTTCTTT.

This clonotype has at least ten counts. The rearrangement links TRBV20-1 to TRBJ1-1; 11 bases are shared with TRBD1. Looked up from germline, CDR1 is DFQATT and CDR2 is SNEGSKA (reference sequence). CDR3 length: 13 amino acids. Germline trimming cut 7 bases from V and 4 bases from J; bases unmatched to any gene: 5. The CDR3 loop reads CSGEGQGGTEAFF. CDR3 coding DNA: TGCAGTGGAGAGGGACAGGGGGGCACTGAAGCTTTCTTT.

The table lists this clonotype with many counts. The chain has TRBV10-3 and TRBJ2-7; D possibly corresponds to TRBD1 (5 bases). The V end was cut by 10 bases, the J end by 5 bases, with 15 bases between. The CDR3 extends over 12 amino acids. CDR1 and CDR2 from the germline V gene are ENHRY and SYGVKD. The CDR3 is CATRTPDHEQYF. In DNA form, the CDR3 reads TGTGCCACCCGGACACCGGACCACGAGCAGTACTTC.

This clonotype was observed many times. This chain joins TRBV7-6 and TRBJ2-7; 10 bases align to TRBD1. Unmatched junction bases numbered 7, after V lost 4 bases and J lost 4 bases. Germline V gene lookup returns CDR1 SGHVS and CDR2 FNYEAQ. The length of the CDR3 is 15 residues. CDR3 in amino acids: CASSSSPDRGYEQYF. The CDR3 nucleotides are TGTGCCAGCAGCTCCAGCCCGGACAGGGGGTACGAGCAGTACTTC. Based on the CDR3 plus reference TRBV7-6 and TRBJ2-7, the full variable domain is GAGVSQSPRYKVTKRGQDVALRCDPISGHVSLYWYRQALGQGPEFLTYFNYEAQQDKSGLPNDRFSAERPEGSISTLTIQRTEQRDSAMYRCASSSSPDRGYEQYFGPGTRLTVT.

Concerning this clonotype itself: One end of the junction does not line up with germline, which may come from a read error. The chain is built from TRBV20-1 and TRBJ2-1; D not certain. There are 13 residues in the CDR3. Looked up from germline, CDR1 is DFQATT and CDR2 is SNEGSKA (reference sequence). This CDR3 is CSATAPNFNERFF. DNA of the CDR3: TGCAGTGCCACGGCACCGAACTTCAATGAGCGGTTCTTC.

This clonotype was counted ten times or more. The rearrangement links TRBV5-1 to TRBJ2-5; TRBD1 aligns across 8 bases. This CDR3 spans 16 amino acids. Germline-derived CDR1 and CDR2 are SGHRS and YFSETQ. The V gene end was trimmed by 4 bases and the J gene end by 5 bases; junction bases not matched to a gene: 13. The CDR3 sequence: CASSRISGQEMETQYF. DNA of the CDR3: TGCGCCAGCAGCCGGATTTCGGGACAGGAGATGGAGACCCAGTACTTC.

This clonotype came up many times. The genes are TRBV5-6 and TRBJ2-2, with 9 bases aligning to TRBD1. CDR3 length equals 16 residues. Germline values: CDR1 SGHDT, CDR2 YYEEEE. Losses at the gene ends were 0 bases for V and 4 bases for J; bases not matched to a gene: 4. Here the CDR3 reads CASSLVGTGRTGELFF. The CDR3 DNA is TGTGCCAGCAGCTTGGTTGGGACAGGGCGCACCGGGGAGCTGTTTTTT.

The chain has TRBV19 and TRBJ1-5, with D possibly TRBD1 on 5 matching bases. V dropped 7 bases and J dropped 4 bases, with 14 bases sitting between them. Germline V gene lookup returns CDR1 LNHDA and CDR2 SQIVND (reference sequence). The CDR3 is made up of 14 amino acids. The CDR3: CASTYSQGNQPQHF. CDR3 coding DNA: TGTGCCAGTACCTACTCCCAGGGAAATCAGCCCCAGCATTTT. Supplemented by reference TRBV19 and TRBJ1-5, the full variable domain reads DGGITQSPKYLFRKEGQNVTLSCEQNLNHDAMYWYRQDPGQGLRLIYYSQIVNDFQKGDIAEGYSVSREKKESFPLTVTSAQKNPTAFYLCASTYSQGNQPQHFGDGTRLSIL.

This clonotype was seen ten or more times. The chain has TRBV28 and TRBJ2-1, with TRBD2 matching 10 bases. The V gene's germline CDR1 is MDHEN and CDR2 SYDVKM. Germline trimming cut 5 bases from V and 8 bases from J; bases unmatched to any gene: 6. The CDR3 extends over 14 amino acids. The CDR3 DNA reads TGTGCCAGCAGTCCGAGCGGGGGGGCGGATGAGCAGTTCTTC. Protein product: CASSPSGGADEQFF.

This clonotype appeared many times. This chain links TRBV4-3 with TRBJ2-2, with 10 bases fitting TRBD1. The CDR3 covers 14 residues. Germline values: CDR1 LGHNA, CDR2 YSLEER. Unmatched junction bases numbered 2, after V lost 4 bases and J lost 6 bases. CDR3 sequence: CASSRGQGAGELFF. The CDR3 region has the DNA TGCGCCAGCAGCCGTGGACAGGGGGCCGGGGAGCTGTTTTTT.

There are many counts of this clonotype. The chain employs TRBV7-2 and TRBJ2-3; D remains unclear. Germline CDR1 and CDR2: SGHTA and FQGNSA. The CDR3 is 13 amino acids. V lost 1 base to trimming and J lost 6 bases, with 8 bases between them. The CDR3 here is CASSLVEADTQYF. The CDR3 bases are TGTGCCAGCAGCTTAGTCGAGGCGGATACGCAGTATTTT.

This clonotype was counted at least ten times. The chain recombines TRBV7-2 with TRBJ1-2, with D possibly TRBD1 on 5 matching bases. There are 14 residues in the CDR3. V was trimmed by 8 bases and J by 1 base, leaving 14 bases between them. Germline CDR1 is SGHTA and CDR2 is FQGNSA. The CDR3 region has the DNA TGTGCCAGCCGGCGAGGGGATTATAACTATGGCTACACCTTC. It encodes CASRRGDYNYGYTF.

This clonotype has ten or more counts. The chain recombines TRBV7-8 with TRBJ2-3, with D perhaps TRBD2 (6 bases). CDR3 length equals 14 residues. V was trimmed by 1 base and J by 10 bases, leaving 15 bases between them. CDR1 is SGHVS, CDR2 FQNEAQ, per germline. The CDR3 sequence is CASSLDGLALAQYF. CDR3 nucleotides: TGTGCCAGCAGCTTAGACGGGCTAGCGCTTGCGCAGTATTTT.

Note on this clonotype: A single base separates this from a much larger clone, so it may be a read error. J is TRBJ2-7 and V is TRBV10-3; D unclear. Germline assignment: CDR1 ENHRY and CDR2 SYGVKD. This CDR3 is 11 amino acids long. The CDR3 sequence is CSISDPGEQYF. Here the CDR3 DNA reads TGTTCCATCAGTGACCCAGGCGAGCAGTACTTC.

The table lists this clonotype with many counts. The chain combines TRBV6-6 with TRBJ1-6, with no clear D. The CDR3 is 16 amino acids. V dropped 4 bases and J dropped 0 bases, with 10 bases sitting between them. Germline CDR1 MNHNY, CDR2 SVGAGI (reference sequence). The CDR3 coding sequence is TGTGCCAGCAGTTGGTTACTGAGCTCCTATAATTCACCCCTCCACTTT. This translates into CASSWLLSSYNSPLHF.

The table lists this clonotype with many counts. The genes are TRBV7-9 and TRBJ1-5, with D possibly being TRBD1 (6 bases). V lost 5 bases and J lost 5, with 22 bases in between. This CDR3 spans 17 amino acids. Germline V gene data show CDR1 as SEHNR and CDR2 as FQNEAQ (reference sequence). In nucleotides, the CDR3 is TGTGCCAGCAGCCCGGCCGGGACACCGTGGGTTGATCAGCCCCAGCATTTT. Translated, it gives CASSPAGTPWVDQPQHF.

For the CDR3, the DNA is TGCGCCAGCAGCCCGGGCGGCACCGGGACTGAAGCTTTCTTT. The encoded protein is CASSPGGTGTEAFF. V gene TRBV5-1 combines with J gene TRBJ1-1; no clear D. The V end lost 4 bases, the J end lost 5 bases, and 15 bases lay between the germline ends. There are 14 residues in the CDR3. Germline V gene sequence: CDR1 SGHRS, CDR2 YFSETQ.

There are many counts of this clonotype. V is TRBV12-3 or TRBV12-4 and J is TRBJ1-3; the match to TRBD1 covers 7 bases. CDR3 length equals 14 residues. Germline trimming cut 6 bases from V and 2 bases from J; bases unmatched to any gene: 4. In nucleotides, the CDR3 is TGTGCCAGCAGGGAAGGGACAGCTGGAAACACCATATATTTT. Its protein is CASREGTAGNTIYF.

This clonotype was seen ten or more times. The chain links TRBV20-1 to TRBJ2-7, with 9 positions matching TRBD2. Germline V gene data show CDR1 as DFQATT and CDR2 as SNEGSKA (reference sequence). The CDR3 has 16 residues. V was clipped by 0 bases and J by 0 bases; unmatched bases: 6. CDR3 sequence: CSAREGSGGHSYEQYF. The CDR3 bases are TGCAGTGCTAGAGAGGGTAGCGGGGGCCACTCCTACGAGCAGTACTTC.

This clonotype was seen ten or more times. The CDR3 sequence: CASSPAAGRSGELFF. In nucleotides, the CDR3 is TGTGCCAGCAGCCCAGCCGCGGGGCGGTCCGGGGAGCTGTTTTTT. The chain is built from TRBV7-2 and TRBJ2-2, with a possible D match to TRBD2 (6 bases). Germline V lookup: CDR1 SGHTA, CDR2 FQGNSA. This CDR3 is 15 amino acids long. V lost 5 bases, J lost 6 bases, and 16 bases lay in between.

The table lists this clonotype with many counts. Relative to the germline gene, one junction end is altered; a read error may explain this. The chain carries TRBV7-7 and TRBJ2-2; TRBD1 aligns across 8 bases. The germline gives CDR1 SSHAT, CDR2 FNYEAQ (reference sequence). The CDR3 length is 15 residues. In nucleotides, the CDR3 is TGTGCTAGCAGCCCGACAGGGGCGAACACCGGGGAGCTGTTTTTT. Amino acid sequence: CASSPTGANTGELFF.

This clonotype came up many times. The CDR3 bases are TGTGCCAGCAGTTTAACCGGGACGTTTTACGAGCAGTACTTC. Translated: CASSLTGTFYEQYF. The chain recombines TRBV28 with TRBJ2-7; the D gene could be TRBD1 or TRBD2 (5 bases each). The germline V and J ends were trimmed by 2 bases and 4 bases, with 12 bases remaining between them. CDR1 is MDHEN, CDR2 SYDVKM, per germline. This CDR3 is 14 amino acids long.

This clonotype was seen a handful of times. The rearrangement joins TRBV3-1 to TRBJ1-5; D is unresolved. V was cut by 1 base and J by 3 bases, with 10 bases left in between. Germline-derived CDR1 and CDR2 are LGHDT and YNNKEL (reference sequence). The CDR3 has 15 residues. The CDR3 loop reads CASSQGPNNNQPQHF. DNA for the CDR3: TGTGCCAGCAGCCAAGGACCGAACAACAATCAGCCCCAGCATTTT.